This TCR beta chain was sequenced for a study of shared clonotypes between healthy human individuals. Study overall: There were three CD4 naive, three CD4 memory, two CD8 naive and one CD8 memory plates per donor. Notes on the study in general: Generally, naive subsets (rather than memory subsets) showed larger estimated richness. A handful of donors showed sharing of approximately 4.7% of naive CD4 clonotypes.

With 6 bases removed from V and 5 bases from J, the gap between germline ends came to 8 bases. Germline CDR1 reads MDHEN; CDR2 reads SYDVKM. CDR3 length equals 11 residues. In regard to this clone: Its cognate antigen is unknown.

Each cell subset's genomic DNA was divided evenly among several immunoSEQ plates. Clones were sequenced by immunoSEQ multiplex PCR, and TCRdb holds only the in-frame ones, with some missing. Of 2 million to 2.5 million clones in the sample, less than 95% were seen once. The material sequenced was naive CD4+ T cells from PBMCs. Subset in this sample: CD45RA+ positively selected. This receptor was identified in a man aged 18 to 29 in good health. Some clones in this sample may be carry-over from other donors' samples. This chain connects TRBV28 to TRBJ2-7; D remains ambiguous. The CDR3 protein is CASRRINEQYF. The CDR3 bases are TGTGCCAGCAGGAGGATTAACGAGCAGTACTTC.